The table lists the clone carrying this T cell receptor beta chain with a few counts. The antigen is not known. The sample comes from a study of response to subunit inactivated influenza vaccine. Study-wide results and limits: The study's authors posited that every seasonal influenza vaccination enlists few new T cells.

This CDR3 spans 16 amino acids. Germline CDR1 reads LGHNA; CDR2 reads YSLEER. The V end was cut by 1 base, the J end by 6 bases, with 16 bases between. TCRdb recomputed calls from the RT-PCR reads with MiXCR, one row per CDR3 protein. The table lists hundreds of thousands of distinct CDR3 sequences, around 18% of them singletons, with approximately 10% in the top ten. The receptor comes from a man aged 45-60 years who received an inactivated influenza vaccine. J is TRBJ2-1 and V is TRBV4-3; no definite D call. The sequenced sample was PBMCs from blood, obtained 5 days after vaccination. The chain's CDR3 is CASSQVLTSTINEQFF. The CDR3 bases are TGCGCCAGCAGCCAAGTTCTAACATCTACCATCAATGAGCAGTTCTTC.